The 11 T cell receptor beta chains given below trace back to one sample, sequenced in a study of shared clonotypes between healthy human individuals (dated by TCRdb to 2019 to 2021). Libraries were constructed by the immunoSEQ multiplex PCR assay. Drawn from immuneACCESS, this table holds only the in-frame rearrangements with V and J called that TCRdb kept. Clones are partly lost; checked studies trace under half to an unresolved V gene and leave the rest unexplained. For this sample there are approximately 2.5 million clones; just over 90% appear just once. The ten most abundant clones make up over 0.12% of the sample. The sequenced sample consisted of naive CD4+ T cells sorted from blood. The cell subset or site label here, explained by the study, means: CD45RA+ positively selected. Source of these receptors: a man aged 18 to 29 in good health.

This sequence joins TRBV9 and TRBJ1-1, with D perhaps TRBD1 (6 bases). The CDR3 has 15 amino acids. V gave up 0 bases and J gave up 5 bases, with 14 bases separating them. Germline V gene lookup returns CDR1 SGDLS and CDR2 YYNGEE. The CDR3 sequence is CASSVVGLGGTEAFF. CDR3 DNA: TGTGCCAGCAGCGTAGTCGGCCTAGGGGGAACTGAAGCTTTCTTT.

The V and J genes are TRBV10-3 and TRBJ1-3; D might be TRBD1 (6 bases). Deletions cut 4 bases from V and 0 bases from J, with 10 bases between. The germline V gene has CDR1 ENHRY and CDR2 SYGVKD. The CDR3 sequence is 15 residues long. DNA of the CDR3: TGTGCCATCAGTGGTGACAGGTTCTCTGGAAACACCATATATTTT. This translates into CAISGDRFSGNTIYF.

The chain employs TRBV2 and TRBJ2-7; no firm D call. Germline V gene lookup returns CDR1 SNHLY and CDR2 FYNNEI. The CDR3 has 13 amino acids. The germline V and J ends were trimmed by 2 bases and 5 bases, with 10 bases remaining between them. The CDR3 spells CASSERWGNEQYF. As DNA, the CDR3 is TGTGCCAGCAGTGAAAGGTGGGGAAACGAGCAGTACTTC.

The rearrangement uses TRBV7-2 and TRBJ1-4, with TRBD1 as a possible D gene (5 bases). CDR3 length equals 15 residues. Germline V gene lookup returns CDR1 SGHTA and CDR2 FQGNSA. Trimming took off 4 bases at V and 0 bases at J, with 9 bases between the two ends. As DNA, the CDR3 is TGTGCCAGCAGCTCCTCAGGGTCAACTAATGAAAAACTGTTTTTT. This codes for CASSSSGSTNEKLFF.

The genes are TRBV6-1 and TRBJ2-3; 7 bases map to TRBD1. The CDR3 loop spans 16 amino acids. Germline V CDR1 and CDR2: MNHNS, SASEGT. With V trimmed by 0 bases and J by 2 bases, 5 bases remained unmatched. Here the CDR3 reads CASSEAITGDTDTQYF. The CDR3 DNA is TGTGCCAGCAGTGAAGCAATAACAGGGGACACAGATACGCAGTATTTT.

The chain is built from TRBV4-3 and TRBJ2-1; TRBD2 agrees at 8 bases. V gave up 4 bases and J gave up 7 bases; unmatched junction bases: 12. Germline V gene lookup returns CDR1 LGHNA and CDR2 YSLEER. CDR3 length: 16 residues. The CDR3 DNA reads TGCGCCAGCAGCCCCGGAGCGAGCGGGAGTGGGAATGAGCAGTTCTTC. Translated, it gives CASSPGASGSGNEQFF.

This clone was counted once. This chain joins TRBV2 and TRBJ2-7; maybe TRBD2 (6 bases). Trimming took 5 bases from V and 2 from J, leaving 13 bases between them. CDR3 size: 14 residues. The germline CDR1 and CDR2 sequences are SNHLY and FYNNEI. The DNA of the CDR3 is TGTGCCAGCAGTACCCTCGCGGGGACCTACGAGCAGTACTTC. It encodes CASSTLAGTYEQYF.

The chain uses TRBV7-2 and TRBJ2-7; 9 bases are shared with TRBD1. The germline gives CDR1 SGHTA, CDR2 FQGNSA. With V trimmed by 2 bases and J by 3 bases, 8 bases remained unmatched. The CDR3 covers 16 residues. CDR3 nucleotides: TGTGCCAGCAGCTTAAGCGGACAGGGGAGTATCTACGAGCAGTACTTC. This encodes CASSLSGQGSIYEQYF.

This clone is a singleton in its sample. The chain couples TRBV9 to TRBJ2-1, with 11 bases matching TRBD2. The CDR3 spans 20 residues. Trimming cost V 1 base and J 7 bases; bases outside gene matches: 19. Germline V CDR1 and CDR2: SGDLS, YYNGEE. The CDR3 is CASSVHPRSDSSGRKNEQFF. CDR3 coding DNA: TGTGCCAGCAGCGTACATCCCCGAAGCGACTCTAGCGGGAGGAAGAATGAGCAGTTCTTC. Using reference TRBV9 and TRBJ2-1 for the parts outside the CDR3, the full variable domain is DSGVTQTPKHLITATGQRVTLRCSPRSGDLSVYWYQQSLDQGLQFLIQYYNGEERAKGNILERFSAQQFPDLHSELNLSSLELGDSALYFCASSVHPRSDSSGRKNEQFFGPGTRLTVL.

V usage is TRBV18 and J usage is TRBJ1-2; 7 bases are a match to TRBD1. The V segment lost 3 bases and the J segment 14 bases; nucleotides outside the gene matches: 9. CDR1 and CDR2 from the germline V gene are KGHSH and LQKENI. This CDR3 has 12 amino acids. This CDR3 is CASSPQEGGLTF. CDR3 bases: TGTGCCAGCTCACCCCAGGAAGGGGGCCTTACCTTC.

Concerning this clone itself: One end of the junction fails to match germline, which may point to a read error. The chain links TRBV7-7 to TRBJ2-3; 7 bases are shared with TRBD2. Germline CDR1 is SSHAT and CDR2 is FNYEAQ (reference sequence). The CDR3 runs 13 residues. The CDR3 protein is CASSRGDTDTQYF. The CDR3 nucleotides are TGTGCTAGCAGCCGGGGGGACACAGATACGCAGTATTTT. Together with reference TRBV7-7 and TRBJ2-3, the CDR3 gives the full variable domain: GAGVSQSPRYKVTKRGQDVTLRCDPISSHATLYWYQQALGQGPEFLTYFNYEAQPDKSGLPSDRFSAERPEGSISTLTIQRTEQRDSAMYRCASSRGDTDTQYFGPGTRLTVL.